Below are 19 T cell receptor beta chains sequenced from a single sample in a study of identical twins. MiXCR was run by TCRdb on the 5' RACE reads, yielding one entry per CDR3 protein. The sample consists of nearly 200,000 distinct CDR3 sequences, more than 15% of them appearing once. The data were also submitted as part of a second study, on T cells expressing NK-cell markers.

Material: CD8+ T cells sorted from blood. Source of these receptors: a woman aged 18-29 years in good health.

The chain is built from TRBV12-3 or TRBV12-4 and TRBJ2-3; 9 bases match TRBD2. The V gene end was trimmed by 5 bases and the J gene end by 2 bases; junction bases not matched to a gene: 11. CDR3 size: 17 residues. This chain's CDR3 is CASSPLGERGVTDTQYF. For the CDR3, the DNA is TGTGCCAGCAGTCCACTCGGTGAGCGGGGGGTCACAGATACGCAGTATTTT.

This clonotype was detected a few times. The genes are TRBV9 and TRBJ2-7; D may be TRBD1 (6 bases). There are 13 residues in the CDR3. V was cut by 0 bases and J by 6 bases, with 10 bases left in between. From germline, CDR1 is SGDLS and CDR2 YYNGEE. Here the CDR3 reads CASSVEGEGEQYF. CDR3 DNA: TGTGCCAGCAGCGTAGAGGGGGAAGGCGAGCAGTACTTC.

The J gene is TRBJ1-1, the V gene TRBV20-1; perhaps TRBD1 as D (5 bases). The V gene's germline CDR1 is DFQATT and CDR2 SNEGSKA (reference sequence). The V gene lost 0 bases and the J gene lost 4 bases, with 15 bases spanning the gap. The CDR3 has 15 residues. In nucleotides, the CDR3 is TGCAGTGCTAGAGATACCCAGGGTCAGGGCACTGAAGCTTTCTTT. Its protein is CSARDTQGQGTEAFF.

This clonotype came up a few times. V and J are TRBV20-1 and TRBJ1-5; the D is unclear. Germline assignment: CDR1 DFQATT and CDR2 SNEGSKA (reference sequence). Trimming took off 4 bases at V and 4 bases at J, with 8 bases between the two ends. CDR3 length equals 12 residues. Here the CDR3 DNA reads TGCAGTGCTACCAAAGGAAATCAGCCCCAGCATTTT. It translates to CSATKGNQPQHF.

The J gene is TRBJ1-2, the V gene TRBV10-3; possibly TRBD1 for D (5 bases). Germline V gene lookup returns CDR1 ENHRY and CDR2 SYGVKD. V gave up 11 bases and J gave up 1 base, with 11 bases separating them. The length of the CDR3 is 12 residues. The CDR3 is CAVMDINYGYTF. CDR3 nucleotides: TGTGCCGTCATGGACATTAACTATGGCTACACCTTC.

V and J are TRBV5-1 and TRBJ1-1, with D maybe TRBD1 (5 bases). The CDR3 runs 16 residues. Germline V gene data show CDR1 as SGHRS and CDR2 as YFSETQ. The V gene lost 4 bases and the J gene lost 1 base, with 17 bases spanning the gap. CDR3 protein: CASSPGAGQGNTEAFF. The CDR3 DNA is TGCGCCAGCAGCCCTGGGGCGGGGCAAGGGAACACTGAAGCTTTCTTT.

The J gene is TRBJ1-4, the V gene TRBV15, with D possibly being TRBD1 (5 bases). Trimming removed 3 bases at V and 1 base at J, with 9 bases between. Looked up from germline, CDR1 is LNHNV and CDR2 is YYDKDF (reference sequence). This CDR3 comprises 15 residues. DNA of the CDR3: TGTGCCACCAGCAGGGTCGGGGGAACTAATGAAAAACTGTTTTTT. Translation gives CATSRVGGTNEKLFF.

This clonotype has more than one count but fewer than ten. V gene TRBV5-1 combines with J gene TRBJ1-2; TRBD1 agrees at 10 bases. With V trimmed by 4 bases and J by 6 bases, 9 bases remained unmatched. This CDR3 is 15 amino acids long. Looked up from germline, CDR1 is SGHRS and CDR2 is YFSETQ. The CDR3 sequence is CASSRRDRGYDGYTF. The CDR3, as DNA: TGCGCCAGCAGCCGACGGGACAGGGGTTACGATGGCTACACCTTC.

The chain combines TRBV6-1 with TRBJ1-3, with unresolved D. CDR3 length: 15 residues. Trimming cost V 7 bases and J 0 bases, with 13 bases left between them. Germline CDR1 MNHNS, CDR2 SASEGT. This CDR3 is CASTITPSSGNTIYF. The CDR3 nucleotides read TGTGCCAGCACTATTACACCTAGCTCTGGAAACACCATATATTTT.

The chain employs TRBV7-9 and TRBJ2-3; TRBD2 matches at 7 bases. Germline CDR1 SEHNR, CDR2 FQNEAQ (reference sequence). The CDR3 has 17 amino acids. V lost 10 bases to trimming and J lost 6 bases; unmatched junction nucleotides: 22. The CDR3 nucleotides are TGTGCCAACCCCCAGGAGGGAGGGATCACGCTGGCCGATACGCAGTATTTT. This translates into CANPQEGGITLADTQYF.

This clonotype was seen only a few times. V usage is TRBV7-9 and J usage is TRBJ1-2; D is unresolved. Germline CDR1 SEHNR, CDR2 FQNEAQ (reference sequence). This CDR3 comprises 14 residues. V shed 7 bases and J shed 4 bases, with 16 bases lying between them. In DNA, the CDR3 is TGTGCCAGCACCGCCCTGACATTTACCTATGGCTACACCTTC. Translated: CASTALTFTYGYTF.

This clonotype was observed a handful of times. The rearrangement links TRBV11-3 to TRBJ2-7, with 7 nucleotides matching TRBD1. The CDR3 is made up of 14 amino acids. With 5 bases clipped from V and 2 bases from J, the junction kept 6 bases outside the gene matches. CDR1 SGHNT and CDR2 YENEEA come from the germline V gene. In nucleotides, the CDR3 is TGTGCCAGCAGCACCCGGGACAGTACCTACGAGCAGTACTTC. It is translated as CASSTRDSTYEQYF.

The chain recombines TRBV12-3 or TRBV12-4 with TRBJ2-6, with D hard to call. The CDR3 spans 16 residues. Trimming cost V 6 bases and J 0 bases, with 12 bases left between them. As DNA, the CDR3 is TGTGCCAGCAGCGAAAGCCTATACTCTGGGGCCAACGTCCTGACTTTC. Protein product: CASSESLYSGANVLTF.

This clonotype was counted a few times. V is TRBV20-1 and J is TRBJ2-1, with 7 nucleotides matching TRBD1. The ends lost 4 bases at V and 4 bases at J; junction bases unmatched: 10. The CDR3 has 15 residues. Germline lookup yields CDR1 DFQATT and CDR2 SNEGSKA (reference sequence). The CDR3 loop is CSATERQGRYNEQFF. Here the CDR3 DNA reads TGCAGTGCTACAGAAAGACAGGGCCGTTACAATGAGCAGTTCTTC.

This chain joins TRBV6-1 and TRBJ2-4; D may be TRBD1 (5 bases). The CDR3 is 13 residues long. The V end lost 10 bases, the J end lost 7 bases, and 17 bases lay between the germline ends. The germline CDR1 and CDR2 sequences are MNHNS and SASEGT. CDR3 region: CATLDQGSNIQYF. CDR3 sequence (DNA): TGTGCCACCCTCGACCAGGGATCGAACATTCAGTACTTC.

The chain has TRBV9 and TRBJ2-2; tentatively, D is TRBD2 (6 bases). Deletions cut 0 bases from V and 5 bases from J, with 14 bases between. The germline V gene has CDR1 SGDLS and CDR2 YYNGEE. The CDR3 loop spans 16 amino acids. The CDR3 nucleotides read TGTGCCAGCAGCGTAGGAGGCGGGATTGGGACCGGGGAGCTGTTTTTT. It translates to CASSVGGGIGTGELFF. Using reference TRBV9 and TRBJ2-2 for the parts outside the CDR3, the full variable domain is DSGVTQTPKHLITATGQRVTLRCSPRSGDLSVYWYQQSLDQGLQFLIQYYNGEERAKGNILERFSAQQFPDLHSELNLSSLELGDSALYFCASSVGGGIGTGELFFGEGSRLTVL.

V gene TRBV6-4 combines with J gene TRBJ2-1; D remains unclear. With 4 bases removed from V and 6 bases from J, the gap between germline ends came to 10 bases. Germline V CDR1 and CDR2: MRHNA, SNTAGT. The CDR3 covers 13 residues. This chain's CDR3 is CASSVEATNEQFF. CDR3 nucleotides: TGTGCCAGCAGTGTCGAAGCGACCAATGAGCAGTTCTTC.

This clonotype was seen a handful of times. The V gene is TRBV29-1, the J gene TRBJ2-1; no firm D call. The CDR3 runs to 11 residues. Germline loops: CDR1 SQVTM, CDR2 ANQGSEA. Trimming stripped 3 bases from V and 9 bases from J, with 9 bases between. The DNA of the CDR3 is TGCAGCGTTGAGTGGGGTAGTGAGCAGTTCTTC. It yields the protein CSVEWGSEQFF.

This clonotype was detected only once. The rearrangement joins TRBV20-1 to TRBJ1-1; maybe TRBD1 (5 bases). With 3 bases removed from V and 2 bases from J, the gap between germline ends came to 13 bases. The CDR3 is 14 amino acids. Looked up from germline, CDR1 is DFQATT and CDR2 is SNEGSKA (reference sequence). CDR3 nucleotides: TGCAGTGCTAGCGGTTGGAGGGGAAACACTGAAGCTTTCTTT. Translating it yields CSASGWRGNTEAFF.